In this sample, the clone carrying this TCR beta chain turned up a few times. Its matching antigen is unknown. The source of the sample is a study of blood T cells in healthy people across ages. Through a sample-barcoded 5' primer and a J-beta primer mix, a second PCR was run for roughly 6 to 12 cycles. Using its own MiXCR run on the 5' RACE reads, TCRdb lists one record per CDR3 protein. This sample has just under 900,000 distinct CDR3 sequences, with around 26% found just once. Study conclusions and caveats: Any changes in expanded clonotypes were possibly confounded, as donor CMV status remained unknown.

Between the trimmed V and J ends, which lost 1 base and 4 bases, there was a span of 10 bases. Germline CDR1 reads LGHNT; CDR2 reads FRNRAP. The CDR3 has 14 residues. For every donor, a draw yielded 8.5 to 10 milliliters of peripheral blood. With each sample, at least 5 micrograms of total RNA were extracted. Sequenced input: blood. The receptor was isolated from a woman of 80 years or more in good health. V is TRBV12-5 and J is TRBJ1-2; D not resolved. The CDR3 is CASGLAPRSYGYTF. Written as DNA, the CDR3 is TGTGCTAGTGGTTTGGCCCCCCGATCCTATGGCTACACCTTC.